The 22 T cell receptor beta chains below were found in one sample sequenced in a study of CD8+ T cells in alopecia areata. RNA was extracted and reverse transcribed into cDNA as the sequencing template. Clones were sequenced by immunoSEQ multiplex PCR, and TCRdb holds only the in-frame ones, with some missing. The sample has 150,000 to 250,000 clones, roughly 50% seen once. Treatment described: oral pan-JAK inhibitor, 5-10 mg twice daily. The material sequenced was CD4+ T cells sorted from blood, taken at week 24, from a patient treated with tofacitinib. Source of these receptors: a human donor with alopecia areata.

This clone was counted between two and nine times. The V and J genes are TRBV23-1 and TRBJ1-3; no reliable D call. TRBV23-1 is reported as an ORF; its role is uncertain. Trimming removed 0 bases from V and 1 base from J, with 7 bases in between. CDR3 size: 15 residues. The chain's CDR3 is CASSQSPGSGNTIYF. The CDR3 DNA reads TGCGCCAGCAGTCAATCCCCCGGGTCTGGAAACACCATATATTTT.

V and J are TRBV7-2 and TRBJ2-1; D may be TRBD1 (5 bases). The germline CDR1 and CDR2 sequences are SGHTA and FQGNSA. Trimming left V 3 bases short and J 5 bases short, with 14 bases between. The CDR3 loop spans 15 amino acids. The CDR3 DNA follows: TGTGCCAGCAGCTTTAGGGGTGGGCAGGACAATGAGCAGTTCTTC. It codes for CASSFRGGQDNEQFF.

The rearrangement joins TRBV29-1 to TRBJ1-2; no firm D call. CDR1 is SQVTM, CDR2 ANQGSEA, per germline. The CDR3 extends over 11 amino acids. The V end lost 0 bases, the J end lost 6 bases, and 5 bases lay between the germline ends. CDR3 residues: CSVEEGDGYTF. DNA for the CDR3: TGCAGCGTTGAAGAAGGAGATGGCTACACCTTC.

This clone rates as medium-sized. The V gene is TRBV7-2, the J gene TRBJ1-5; D is ambiguous. The V end was cut by 3 bases, the J end by 5 bases, with 8 bases between. The CDR3 spans 13 residues. Germline values: CDR1 SGHTA, CDR2 FQGNSA. The CDR3 protein is CASSLFADQPQHF. CDR3 DNA sequence: TGTGCCAGCAGCTTGTTTGCCGATCAGCCCCAGCATTTT. Drawing the rest from reference TRBV7-2 and TRBJ1-5, the complete variable domain is GAGVSQSPSNKVTEKGKDVELRCDPISGHTALYWYRQSLGQGLEFLIYFQGNSAPDKSGLPSDRFSAERTGGSVSTLTIQRTQQEDSAVYLCASSLFADQPQHFGDGTRLSIL.

V gene TRBV2 combines with J gene TRBJ2-6; unclear D gene. The germline gives CDR1 SNHLY, CDR2 FYNNEI. CDR3 length: 16 amino acids. Trimming removed 0 bases from V and 4 bases from J, with 10 bases in between. In nucleotides, the CDR3 is TGTGCCAGCAGTGAAGCGCTCTCCCCAGGGGCCAACGTCCTGACTTTC. This codes for CASSEALSPGANVLTF.

The rearrangement joins TRBV7-7 to TRBJ2-5, with a possible D match to TRBD2 (7 bases). This CDR3 contains 17 residues. Trimming removed 4 bases from V and 1 base from J, with 19 bases in between. Looked up from germline, CDR1 is SSHAT and CDR2 is FNYEAQ (reference sequence). The CDR3 DNA reads TGTGCCAGCAGCTCACCATCCCGGGGGGCGGCCCAAGAGACCCAGTACTTC. Its protein is CASSSPSRGAAQETQYF.

Written as DNA, the CDR3 is TGTGCCTGGACGGGACAGGGATTCTATGGCTACACCTTC. Translation gives CAWTGQGFYGYTF. J is TRBJ1-2 and V is TRBV30, with 9 bases aligning to TRBD1. Germline CDR1 GTSNPN, CDR2 SVGIG (reference sequence). V lost 4 bases and J lost 4; bases outside the gene matches: 4. The CDR3 covers 13 residues.

This chain joins TRBV29-1 and TRBJ1-6; the match to TRBD1 covers 8 bases. CDR3 size: 11 residues. CDR1 and CDR2 from the germline V gene are SQVTM and ANQGSEA. J was trimmed by 8 bases and V by 7 bases; bases with no gene match: 1. CDR3 coding DNA: TGCAGCGGGACAGGGTATTCACCCCTCCACTTT. This codes for CSGTGYSPLHF.

This clone came up a few times. The chain joins TRBV28 to TRBJ2-7; the match to TRBD1 covers 7 bases. After removal of 2 bases from V and 3 bases from J, the junction contained 16 bases not matched to a gene. From germline, CDR1 is MDHEN and CDR2 SYDVKM. The CDR3 consists of 18 residues. This CDR3 is CASSLVVALGQFHYEQYF. The DNA for the CDR3 is TGTGCCAGCAGTTTAGTTGTGGCCCTGGGACAGTTCCACTACGAGCAGTACTTC. Supplemented by reference TRBV28 and TRBJ2-7, the full variable domain reads DVKVTQSSRYLVKRTGEKVFLECVQDMDHENMFWYRQDPGLGLRLIYFSYDVKMKEKGDIPEGYSVSREKKERFSLILESASTNQTSMYLCASSLVVALGQFHYEQYFGPGTRLTVT.

This clone has a handful of counts. The chain combines TRBV30 with TRBJ2-7, with D possibly being TRBD2 (6 bases). The ends were cut back, 3 bases at V and 6 bases at J, with 15 bases in the middle. Germline V gene sequence: CDR1 GTSNPN, CDR2 SVGIG (reference sequence). CDR3 length: 13 residues. The CDR3 region is CAWRKISGGEQYF. The CDR3 DNA is TGTGCCTGGAGGAAGATATCCGGGGGCGAGCAGTACTTC.

This chain links TRBV30 with TRBJ1-5; possibly TRBD1 for D (6 bases). The ends were cut back, 6 bases at V and 2 bases at J, with 17 bases in the middle. The CDR3 totals 15 residues. Germline CDR1 and CDR2: GTSNPN and SVGIG (reference sequence). The CDR3 spells CACSPQGSGNQPQHF. The CDR3 DNA reads TGTGCCTGTTCACCCCAGGGGTCGGGCAATCAGCCCCAGCATTTT.

The chain combines TRBV29-1 with TRBJ2-5; 7 nucleotides agree with TRBD1. Unmatched junction bases numbered 5, after V lost 8 bases and J lost 2 bases. The germline V gene has CDR1 SQVTM and CDR2 ANQGSEA. The length of the CDR3 is 12 residues. CDR3 DNA sequence: TGCAGCTTACGACAGGGTCAAGAGACCCAGTACTTC. This sequence encodes CSLRQGQETQYF.

This clone has only a few counts. The CDR3 reads CAWSLLEGRPNYGYTF. CDR3 bases: TGTGCCTGGAGTCTCCTGGAGGGGAGGCCTAACTATGGCTACACCTTC. The chain links TRBV30 to TRBJ1-2; D is perhaps TRBD1 (5 bases). Germline assignment: CDR1 GTSNPN and CDR2 SVGIG (reference sequence). The CDR3 spans 16 residues. V was clipped by 2 bases and J by 0 bases, with 16 bases between them.

Notes on this clone: One end of the junction does not line up with germline, which may come from a read error. CDR3 loop: CALTGTSINGKLFF. The CDR3 region has the DNA TGTGCCTTGACAGGGACCTCGATCAATGGAAAACTGTTTTTT. The rearrangement joins TRBV30 to TRBJ1-4; TRBD1 matches 7 bases. CDR1 is GTSNPN and CDR2 is SVGIG in the germline V gene (reference sequence). This CDR3 comprises 14 residues.

This clone was detected a few times. This chain joins TRBV5-1 and TRBJ1-6, with no clear D. Trimming took 3 bases from V and 10 from J, leaving 14 bases between them. CDR1 and CDR2 from the germline V gene are SGHRS and YFSETQ. The CDR3 is made up of 14 amino acids. The CDR3 region is CASSSEGSRSPLHF. The CDR3, as DNA: TGCGCCAGCAGCTCGGAGGGTTCCCGCTCACCCCTCCACTTT.

This chain joins TRBV29-1 and TRBJ2-5, with a weak D call TRBD2 (5 bases). The CDR3 is 13 amino acids. Trimming stripped 6 bases from V and 0 bases from J, with 11 bases between. Germline V CDR1 and CDR2: SQVTM, ANQGSEA. The CDR3 protein is CSVSGSNQETQYF. DNA for the CDR3: TGCAGCGTATCGGGGAGTAACCAAGAGACCCAGTACTTC.

The chain is built from TRBV19 and TRBJ2-5, with 7 bases that match TRBD2. The CDR3 spans 15 residues. V shed 6 bases and J 5 bases; nucleotides not matched to a gene: 12. Germline CDR1 is LNHDA and CDR2 is SQIVND (reference sequence). CDR3 sequence: CASSLTGTTYETQYF. In nucleotides, the CDR3 is TGTGCCAGTAGCTTAACCGGGACTACCTATGAGACCCAGTACTTC.

The chain employs TRBV15 and TRBJ1-5; perhaps TRBD1 as D (5 bases). Trimming shortened V by 1 base and J by 7 bases, and 14 bases separated the two germline ends. The CDR3 covers 15 residues. Germline assignment: CDR1 LNHNV and CDR2 YYDKDF (reference sequence). The CDR3: CATSRVFGGGQPQHF. For the CDR3, the DNA is TGTGCCACCAGCAGAGTATTCGGGGGAGGGCAGCCCCAGCATTTT.

The rearrangement uses TRBV5-1 and TRBJ2-1, with 9 bases lining up with TRBD2. Looked up from germline, CDR1 is SGHRS and CDR2 is YFSETQ. V shed 1 base, J shed 2 bases, and the junction held 1 base outside the gene matches. The CDR3 has 15 residues. Written as DNA, the CDR3 is TGCGCCAGCAGCTTGATAGCGGGGGCCTACAATGAGCAGTTCTTC. Amino acid sequence: CASSLIAGAYNEQFF. The full variable domain, its missing parts supplied by reference TRBV5-1 and TRBJ2-1, is KAGVTQTPRYLIKTRGQQVTLSCSPISGHRSVSWYQQTPGQGLQFLFEYFSETQRNKGNFPGRFSGRQFSNSRSEMNVSTLELGDSALYLCASSLIAGAYNEQFFGPGTRLTVL.

The chain uses TRBV6-5 and TRBJ1-2; 7 nucleotides match TRBD1. The V segment lost 2 bases and the J segment 3 bases; nucleotides outside the gene matches: 6. Germline assignment: CDR1 MNHEY and CDR2 SVGAGI. CDR3 length: 15 residues. CDR3 in amino acids: CASSYRQGPYYGYTF. CDR3 DNA: TGTGCCAGCAGTTACCGACAGGGCCCCTACTATGGCTACACCTTC.

This clone was seen just once. J is TRBJ1-2 and V is TRBV6-5; TRBD1 matches 8 bases. The germline CDR1 and CDR2 sequences are MNHEY and SVGAGI. V was clipped by 4 bases and J by 5 bases; unmatched bases: 9. The CDR3 totals 15 residues. The CDR3 loop is CASSSPDRAGYGYTF. CDR3 bases: TGTGCCAGCAGTTCCCCGGACAGGGCGGGATATGGCTACACCTTC.

The chain links TRBV7-2 to TRBJ2-5; 8 bases match TRBD1. The CDR3 has 14 residues. V was clipped by 5 bases and J by 7 bases; unmatched bases: 9. Germline V lookup: CDR1 SGHTA, CDR2 FQGNSA. The CDR3 sequence is CASSPDRGYGTQYF. The CDR3, as DNA: TGTGCCAGCAGCCCAGACAGGGGTTATGGGACCCAGTACTTC.